This T cell receptor beta chain was identified in a study of response to subunit inactivated influenza vaccine. The germline V gene encodes CDR1 SGHRS and CDR2 YFSETQ. This CDR3 spans 13 amino acids. The V gene lost 4 bases and the J gene lost 6 bases, with 12 bases spanning the gap. Study-level points and caveats: A suggestion made by the authors is that each seasonal influenza vaccination recruits few new T cells.

Notes on this clonotype: The antigen is unknown.

TCRdb redid the calling of the RT-PCR reads with MiXCR, one entry per CDR3 protein. The sample includes around 600,000 distinct CDR3 sequences, around 11% of them seen just once. This sample was shared with a second study, whose subject was T cells expressing NK-cell markers. Per that paper: In generating TCR beta cDNA, 5'RACE template switching with UMIs was used. Source material for TCR beta repertoires consisted of sorted CD3+CD56+NKG2C+, CD3+CD56+NKG2C- and CD3+CD56-NKG2C+ T cells. A handful of donors showed these clonotypes also leading the CD3+CD56-NKG2C+ fraction.

The V and J genes are TRBV5-1 and TRBJ2-3, with D tentatively TRBD2 (6 bases). Here the sequenced sample was PBMCs from blood, taken on the day of vaccination. This sequence originates from a man aged 50 to 59 who received an inactivated influenza vaccine. The CDR3 reads CASSEGTLDTQYF. Written as DNA, the CDR3 is TGCGCCAGCAGCGAGGGGACTTTGGATACGCAGTATTTT.